The 11 T cell receptor beta chains below all came from one sample that was sequenced in a study of blood T cell repertoires in COVID-19. Some clones are missing from TCRdb's copy, which holds only in-frame ones; the method was immunoSEQ multiplex PCR. This table holds about 200,000 clones, around nine tenths found once. Sequenced: peripheral blood. These TCRs come from a man aged 55 to 70 who had recovered from COVID-19.

The chain joins TRBV5-1 to TRBJ2-4; no definite D call. Between the trimmed V and J ends, which lost 1 base and 0 bases, there was a span of 5 bases. The germline V gene encodes CDR1 SGHRS and CDR2 YFSETQ. This CDR3 is 14 amino acids long. The CDR3 reads CASSLSVAKNIQYF. The CDR3 DNA reads TGCGCCAGCAGCTTGTCAGTAGCCAAAAACATTCAGTACTTC.

The chain has TRBV10-3 and TRBJ1-2; the match to TRBD1 covers 7 bases. V dropped 6 bases and J dropped 5; count of bases not matched to a gene: 6. CDR3 length equals 13 residues. Germline-derived CDR1 and CDR2 are ENHRY and SYGVKD. Written as DNA, the CDR3 is TGTGCCATCAGCCCGACAGGGAATTATGGCTACACCTTC. Translating it yields CAISPTGNYGYTF.

The chain carries TRBV30 and TRBJ1-2; D not resolved. V lost 2 bases to trimming and J lost 6 bases, with 13 bases between them. The CDR3 sequence is 13 residues long. From germline, CDR1 is GTSNPN and CDR2 SVGIG (reference sequence). The DNA of the CDR3 is TGTGCCTGGAGTCAGTGGTTTTCAGATGGCTACACCTTC. This encodes CAWSQWFSDGYTF.

The chain is built from TRBV28 and TRBJ1-2, with D possibly being TRBD1 (6 bases). CDR1 is MDHEN and CDR2 is SYDVKM in the germline V gene. V was cut by 6 bases and J by 8 bases, with 16 bases left in between. This CDR3 has 13 amino acids. The CDR3 nucleotides read TGTGCCAGCAGCCCTAGGGGGAGGGACGGCTACACCTTC. Translating it yields CASSPRGRDGYTF.

The chain employs TRBV12-5 and TRBJ2-2; possibly TRBD1 for D (6 bases). V lost 6 bases and J lost 1, with 12 bases in between. Looked up from germline, CDR1 is LGHNT and CDR2 is FRNRAP. CDR3 length: 15 amino acids. CDR3 region: CASGGAVGNTGELFF. As DNA, the CDR3 is TGTGCTAGTGGGGGGGCCGTGGGGAACACCGGGGAGCTGTTTTTT.

This chain links TRBV7-9 with TRBJ1-1; TRBD1 is a possible D gene (5 bases). Trimming pared 5 bases from V and 2 bases from J, leaving 12 bases between. The germline V gene has CDR1 SEHNR and CDR2 FQNEAQ (reference sequence). This CDR3 has 14 amino acids. The CDR3 here is CASSRGTANTEAFF. The CDR3 DNA is TGTGCCAGCAGCCGGGGGACGGCAAACACTGAAGCTTTCTTT.

The chain links TRBV29-1 to TRBJ1-2; weak D call: TRBD1 (5 bases). The germline CDR1 and CDR2 sequences are SQVTM and ANQGSEA. V was cut by 6 bases and J by 4 bases, with 15 bases left in between. This CDR3 comprises 13 residues. The CDR3 reads CSVAPQGGYGYTF. CDR3 sequence (DNA): TGCAGCGTCGCCCCGCAGGGTGGCTATGGCTACACCTTC.

The chain is built from TRBV11-2 and TRBJ2-5, with 10 bases matching TRBD2. With 5 bases clipped from V and 4 bases from J, the junction kept 13 bases outside the gene matches. The CDR3 is 17 residues long. Germline CDR1 reads SGHAT; CDR2 reads FQNNGV. CDR3 sequence (DNA): TGTGCCAGCAGCCAGAGAATGGCTAGCGGGGGCCCAGAGACCCAGTACTTC. Its translation: CASSQRMASGGPETQYF.

The J gene is TRBJ1-5, the V gene TRBV25-1, with D perhaps TRBD1 (5 bases). This CDR3 has 13 amino acids. The V and J ends lost 4 bases and 4 bases respectively, with 8 bases between them. The germline V gene has CDR1 MGHDK and CDR2 SYGVNS. CDR3 bases: TGTGCCAGCAGTGTTACAGGTAATCAGCCCCAGCATTTT. Its translation is CASSVTGNQPQHF. Using reference TRBV25-1 and TRBJ1-5 for the parts outside the CDR3, the full variable domain is EADIYQTPRYLVIGTGKKITLECSQTMGHDKMYWYQQDPGMELHLIHYSYGVNSTEKGDLSSESTVSRIRTEHFPLTLESARPSHTSQYLCASSVTGNQPQHFGDGTRLSIL.

This chain links TRBV7-8 with TRBJ1-1, with 10 nucleotides matching TRBD1. Germline V CDR1 and CDR2: SGHVS, FQNEAQ. This CDR3 is built from 16 residues. The J segment lost 1 base and the V segment lost 6 bases, leaving 8 bases of the junction unmatched. For the CDR3, the DNA is TGTGCCAGCAGTCAAACCGGGACAGGGGCGAACACTGAAGCTTTCTTT. Protein: CASSQTGTGANTEAFF.

The rearrangement joins TRBV7-9 to TRBJ1-2; D possibly corresponds to TRBD1 (6 bases). The CDR3 extends over 14 amino acids. Germline V gives CDR1 SEHNR, CDR2 FQNEAQ (reference sequence). Trimming pared 1 base from V and 7 bases from J, leaving 13 bases between. CDR3 residues: CASSLGFRGSGYTF. The CDR3 DNA follows: TGTGCCAGCAGCTTAGGTTTCAGGGGTAGTGGCTACACCTTC.